This is a list of T cell receptor beta chains from one sample in a study of blood T cell repertoires in COVID-19. Using immunoSEQ multiplex PCR, the repertoire was profiled, and TCRdb retains in-frame clones only, with some absent. This table holds just over 350,000 clones, about 90% found once. The sequencing sample was made of PBMCs or T cells enriched from blood (not recorded which). The receptors were sampled from a woman under 40 who had recovered from COVID-19. Both conserved end residues are part of each CDR3. Expanded clones are given a class, and other clones once, few, many or no size at all.

-	TRBV18	CASSPTANTGELFF
-	TRBV11-2	CASSSSGGISYNEQFF
-	TRBV15	CATSSYLKETQYF
-	TRBV30	CAWSVRGDEQFF
-	TRBV11-2	CASSAPLGRETQYF
-	TRBV18	CASSVLPGQGASYNEQFF
-	TRBV7-6	CASSTGSGQYF
-	TRBV6-2/TRBV6-3	CASSYSTGAGQFF
-	TRBV6-5	CASRGEIYEQYF
-	TRBV7-2	CASSFGTGSYEQYF
-	TRBV24-1	CATSLTGSDGYTF
-	TRBV18	CASSRDSYQETQYF
-	TRBV6-5	CASSSLGTGNEKLFF
-	TRBV5-1	CASSLVAGGHNEQFF
-	TRBV9	CASSKRDREIGGYTF
-	TRBV6-1	CASTVGVTYEQYF
-	TRBV5-1	CASSSLDRENEQYF
-	TRBV4-1	CASGAYDEQFF
-	TRBV19	CASSLVGGEAYEQYF
-	TRBV5-5	CASSVTSGGQETQYF
few	TRBV13	CASSLDRGARHYNEQFF
-	TRBV5-1	CASSLGIGGQETQYF
-	TRBV12-3/TRBV12-4	CASRGHLAQYF
-	TRBV7-8	CASSSREAGGHNEQFF
-	TRBV7-8	CASSSQGALTDTQYF
once	TRBV7-9	CASSWGDGGYTF
-	TRBV27	CASSLGLSNQPQHF
-	TRBV5-1	CASAAGGYQETQYF
-	TRBV7-2	CASSLEDYSNTGELFF
once	TRBV27	CASTTLLRARDSPLHF
-	TRBV19	CASSISGGAGGYGYTF
-	TRBV2	CASSVLDYEQYF
-	TRBV28	CASSILQGNYGYTF